This T cell receptor (beta chain) was captured in a study of T cell responses to AZD1222 COVID-19 vaccine. Profiling relied on immunoSEQ multiplex PCR, and the TCRdb table lists in-frame clones only, not all of them. The table lists over 100,000 clones, approximately 93% of them singletons. V lost 4 bases and J lost 2, with 11 bases in between. CDR1 GTSNPN and CDR2 SVGIG come from the germline V gene (reference sequence). The CDR3 runs to 14 residues. The source was peripheral blood, collected on day 0 of AZD1222 vaccination. This sequence joins TRBV30 and TRBJ1-4, with D unresolved. The clonotype comes from an adult in good health. Here the CDR3 reads CAWNRGSTNEKLFF. The CDR3, as DNA: TGTGCCTGGAACCGTGGGAGCACTAATGAAAAACTGTTTTTT.